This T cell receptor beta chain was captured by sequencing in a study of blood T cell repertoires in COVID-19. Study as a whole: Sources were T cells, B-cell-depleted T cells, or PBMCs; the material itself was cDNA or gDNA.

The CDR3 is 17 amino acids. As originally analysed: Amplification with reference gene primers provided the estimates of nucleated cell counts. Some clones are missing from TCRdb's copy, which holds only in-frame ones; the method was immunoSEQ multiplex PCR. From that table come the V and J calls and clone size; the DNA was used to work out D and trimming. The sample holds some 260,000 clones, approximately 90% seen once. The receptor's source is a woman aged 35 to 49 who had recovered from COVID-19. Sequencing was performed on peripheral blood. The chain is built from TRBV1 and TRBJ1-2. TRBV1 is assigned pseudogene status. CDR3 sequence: CTSSQDPRGRGSYGYTF. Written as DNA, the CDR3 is TGCACCAGCAGCCAAGATCCCCGAGGGAGGGGCAGCTATGGCTACACCTTC.